This TCR beta chain was sequenced during a study of blood T cell repertoires in COVID-19. Profiled with immunoSEQ multiplex PCR; TCRdb holds only in-frame clones, not every one. Of hundreds of thousands of clones listed, 85% were seen once; the top ten hold about 2.5%. In this sample, this clone turned up once. What was sequenced was PBMCs or T cells enriched from blood (not recorded which). This TCR derives from a woman aged 45 to 65 who had recovered from COVID-19.

As DNA, the CDR3 is TGTGCCAGCAGTACAGCGGGGTTCGGAGAGCAGTACTTC. Its translation is CASSTAGFGEQYF. The rearrangement uses TRBV28 and TRBJ2-7, with TRBD2 matching over 7 bases. Per the germline V gene, CDR1 is MDHEN and CDR2 is SYDVKM. The ends lost 5 bases at V and 7 bases at J; junction bases unmatched: 8. The CDR3 runs to 13 residues. The full variable domain, its missing parts supplied by reference TRBV28 and TRBJ2-7, is DVKVTQSSRYLVKRTGEKVFLECVQDMDHENMFWYRQDPGLGLRLIYFSYDVKMKEKGDIPEGYSVSREKKERFSLILESASTNQTSMYLCASSTAGFGEQYFGPGTRLTVT.